These 18 T cell receptor beta chains were all obtained from the same sample, sequenced in a study of T cell responses to AZD1222 COVID-19 vaccine. This table comes from immunoSEQ multiplex PCR, and its TCRdb copy is limited to in-frame clones, with some not included. The data hold some 130,000 clones, with 92% observed a single time. Sequenced here: peripheral blood, sampled 28 days after the second AZD1222 dose. All receptors come from an adult who received the AZD1222 COVID-19 vaccine.

The chain has TRBV5-1 and TRBJ2-7; 11 nucleotides match TRBD1. Germline V gene lookup returns CDR1 SGHRS and CDR2 YFSETQ. The CDR3 totals 15 residues. V dropped 1 base and J dropped 2; count of bases not matched to a gene: 2. As DNA, the CDR3 is TGCGCCAGCAGCTTGAAGGGACAGGGGGCCTACGAGCAGTACTTC. It encodes CASSLKGQGAYEQYF.

The CDR3 bases are TGTGCCAGCAGCCCCAGGGTCGGCTACGAGCAGTACTTC. Its protein product is CASSPRVGYEQYF. V usage is TRBV2 and J usage is TRBJ2-7, with a tentative D call TRBD1 (5 bases). The CDR3 is 13 amino acids. Germline assignment: CDR1 SNHLY and CDR2 FYNNEI. Deletions cut 6 bases from V and 3 bases from J, with 12 bases between.

The rearrangement joins TRBV7-9 to TRBJ1-2, with 7 bases matching TRBD1. V was clipped by 4 bases and J by 3 bases; unmatched bases: 5. This CDR3 has 14 amino acids. The germline V gene encodes CDR1 SEHNR and CDR2 FQNEAQ (reference sequence). The CDR3 reads CASSSTGADYGYTF. The CDR3 bases are TGTGCCAGCAGCTCTACAGGGGCGGACTATGGCTACACCTTC.

The DNA of the CDR3 is TGTGCTGGTAGTCCCCCGAACACTGAAGCTTTCTTT. Translating gives CAGSPPNTEAFF. The chain links TRBV19 to TRBJ1-1; D is undetermined. Germline CDR1 is LNHDA and CDR2 is SQIVND (reference sequence). CDR3 length: 12 residues.

V usage is TRBV27 and J usage is TRBJ1-1; no definite D call. V was pared by 3 bases and J by 5 bases, with 10 bases between. CDR3 length equals 13 residues. In germline, CDR1 is MNHEY, CDR2 SMNVEV (reference sequence). CDR3: CASSFNGRTEAFF. The CDR3 DNA reads TGTGCCAGCAGTTTTAACGGCCGGACTGAAGCTTTCTTT.

This clone was seen a single time. The chain carries TRBV4-2 and TRBJ1-4, with D unclear. V was trimmed by 0 bases and J by 3 bases, leaving 8 bases between them. This CDR3 spans 15 amino acids. Germline CDR1 and CDR2: LGHNA and YNFKEQ. The CDR3 DNA sequence: TGTGCCAGCAGCCAAGATGCCCGGGCTAATGAAAAACTGTTTTTT. Protein: CASSQDARANEKLFF.

The chain uses TRBV12-3 or TRBV12-4 and TRBJ2-7; maybe TRBD2 (6 bases). V was clipped by 5 bases and J by 4 bases, with 9 bases between them. This CDR3 spans 12 amino acids. CDR3 protein: CASSGGLYEQYF. The CDR3 region has the DNA TGTGCCAGCAGTGGGGGACTTTACGAGCAGTACTTC.

This rearrangement joins TRBV29-1 to TRBJ2-2; D not resolved. This CDR3 comprises 14 residues. In germline, CDR1 is SQVTM, CDR2 ANQGSEA. The germline V and J ends were trimmed by 1 base and 2 bases, with 8 bases remaining between them. DNA of the CDR3: TGCAGCGTTGAAGGACGGGCCAACACCGGGGAGCTGTTTTTT. Amino acids: CSVEGRANTGELFF.

The V call is TRBV7-2, the J call TRBJ2-5; D unclear. Germline values: CDR1 SGHTA, CDR2 FQGNSA. The CDR3 extends over 13 amino acids. V lost 1 base, J lost 1 base, and 4 bases lay in between. The CDR3 bases are TGTGCCAGCAGCTTAGAACTCCAAGAGACCCAGTACTTC. Residues: CASSLELQETQYF.

The J gene is TRBJ1-5, the V gene TRBV6-5; 7 positions agree with TRBD1. The CDR3 is 13 residues long. V was clipped by 4 bases and J by 5 bases; unmatched bases: 2. Per the germline V gene, CDR1 is MNHEY and CDR2 is SVGAGI. In DNA form, the CDR3 reads TGTGCCAGCAGTTTCGGGACAGATCAGCCCCAGCATTTT. It specifies CASSFGTDQPQHF.

The V and J genes are TRBV11-3 and TRBJ1-2; a weak D match, TRBD1 (5 bases). Germline V CDR1 and CDR2: SGHNT, YENEEA. This CDR3 is 14 amino acids long. The V and J ends lost 4 bases and 5 bases respectively, with 14 bases between them. Written as DNA, the CDR3 is TGTGCCAGCAGCTCCCCGGGGCGCCTATATGGCTACACCTTC. It translates to CASSSPGRLYGYTF.

This clone showed up just once. The chain recombines TRBV30 with TRBJ1-1; D is ambiguous. V was cut by 2 bases and J by 1 base, with 11 bases left in between. Germline V gene data show CDR1 as GTSNPN and CDR2 as SVGIG (reference sequence). The CDR3 loop spans 14 amino acids. CDR3 sequence (DNA): TGTGCCTGGAGTACGGGTGTGGAGAACACTGAAGCTTTCTTT. Amino acids: CAWSTGVENTEAFF. Together with reference TRBV30 and TRBJ1-1, the CDR3 gives the full variable domain: SQTIHQWPATLVQPVGSPLSLECTVEGTSNPNLYWYRQAAGRGLQLLFYSVGIGQISSEVPQNLSASRPQDRQFILSSKKLLLSDSGFYLCAWSTGVENTEAFFGQGTRLTVV.

CDR3 protein: CAWSVPTGLGTDTQYF. CDR3 nucleotide sequence: TGTGCCTGGAGTGTACCGACGGGGCTCGGCACAGATACGCAGTATTTT. The chain carries TRBV30 and TRBJ2-3; possibly TRBD1 or TRBD2 for D (5 bases each). The CDR3 is 16 residues long. From germline, CDR1 is GTSNPN and CDR2 SVGIG (reference sequence). V was pared by 0 bases and J by 1 base, with 14 bases between.

The chain recombines TRBV7-2 with TRBJ2-1; D perhaps matches TRBD2 (5 bases). The ends were cut back, 0 bases at V and 2 bases at J, with 8 bases in the middle. This CDR3 has 15 residues. The germline gives CDR1 SGHTA, CDR2 FQGNSA. The CDR3 sequence is CASSLAGAPYNEQFF. The DNA of the CDR3 is TGTGCCAGCAGCTTAGCGGGAGCCCCCTACAATGAGCAGTTCTTC. The entire variable domain, with the rest obtained from reference TRBV7-2 and TRBJ2-1, is as follows: GAGVSQSPSNKVTEKGKDVELRCDPISGHTALYWYRQSLGQGLEFLIYFQGNSAPDKSGLPSDRFSAERTGGSVSTLTIQRTQQEDSAVYLCASSLAGAPYNEQFFGPGTRLTVL.

The genes are TRBV12-3 or TRBV12-4 and TRBJ1-2; D uncertain. Trimming pared 3 bases from V and 13 bases from J, leaving 15 bases between. The CDR3 spans 12 residues. The CDR3 DNA reads TGTGCCAGCAGTTTTTACTCCCGGTCGGTCACCTTC. The encoded protein is CASSFYSRSVTF.

V and J are TRBV19 and TRBJ2-3; no reliable D call. Germline V CDR1 and CDR2: LNHDA, SQIVND (reference sequence). The CDR3 has 14 amino acids. V lost 3 bases, J lost 2 bases, and 9 bases lay in between. CDR3 sequence reads: CASSMSLNTDTQYF. CDR3 bases: TGTGCCAGTAGTATGTCGCTAAACACAGATACGCAGTATTTT. Full variable domain (remainder filled in from reference TRBV19 and TRBJ2-3): DGGITQSPKYLFRKEGQNVTLSCEQNLNHDAMYWYRQDPGQGLRLIYYSQIVNDFQKGDIAEGYSVSREKKESFPLTVTSAQKNPTAFYLCASSMSLNTDTQYFGPGTRLTVL.

This sequence joins TRBV29-1 and TRBJ2-2; 10 positions agree with TRBD1. Germline CDR1 and CDR2: SQVTM and ANQGSEA. CDR3 length: 15 amino acids. The V gene end was trimmed by 1 base and the J gene end by 7 bases; junction bases not matched to a gene: 6. DNA for the CDR3: TGCAGCGTTGAAGTGGCGACAGGGGGCAACGGGGAGCTGTTTTTT. Protein: CSVEVATGGNGELFF.

The chain has TRBV7-9 and TRBJ1-4; no firm D call. From germline, CDR1 is SEHNR and CDR2 FQNEAQ (reference sequence). V lost 5 bases, J lost 4 bases, and 17 bases lay in between. The CDR3 contains 16 residues. In DNA form, the CDR3 reads TGTGCCAGCAGCAACCTAGAAGGTCGGATTAATGAAAAACTGTTTTTT. It codes for CASSNLEGRINEKLFF.